This TCR beta chain was identified in a study of cytomegalovirus exposure and HLA in healthy donors. The V end was cut by 5 bases, the J end by 0 bases, with 16 bases between. The CDR3 sequence is 17 residues long. The V gene's germline CDR1 is PRHDT and CDR2 FYEKMQ (reference sequence). In the PCR, 60 Vbeta and 13 Jbeta primers were used. Repertoires were generated with immunoSEQ multiplex PCR, while TCRdb's copy carries only in-frame clones and drops some. The sample comprises about 140,000 clones, 61% of which are singletons, and approximately 1.7% rests with the top ten. The study's findings and limits: The availability of immune exposure information extended only to CMV serostatus. Later on, an analysis found that several of the most significant clusters appeared to be linked to common viral pathogens, which included parvovirus B19.

Concerning this clone: Its antigen is as yet unknown.

The chain is built from TRBV13 and TRBJ2-2; TRBD2 might be the D (6 bases). Material: PBMCs. The receptor was derived from a male donor in good health and CMV-seronegative. In nucleotides, the CDR3 is TGTGCCAGCAGCCCCGGGGAGGTAGCTCCGAACACCGGGGAGCTGTTTTTT. The encoded protein is CASSPGEVAPNTGELFF.